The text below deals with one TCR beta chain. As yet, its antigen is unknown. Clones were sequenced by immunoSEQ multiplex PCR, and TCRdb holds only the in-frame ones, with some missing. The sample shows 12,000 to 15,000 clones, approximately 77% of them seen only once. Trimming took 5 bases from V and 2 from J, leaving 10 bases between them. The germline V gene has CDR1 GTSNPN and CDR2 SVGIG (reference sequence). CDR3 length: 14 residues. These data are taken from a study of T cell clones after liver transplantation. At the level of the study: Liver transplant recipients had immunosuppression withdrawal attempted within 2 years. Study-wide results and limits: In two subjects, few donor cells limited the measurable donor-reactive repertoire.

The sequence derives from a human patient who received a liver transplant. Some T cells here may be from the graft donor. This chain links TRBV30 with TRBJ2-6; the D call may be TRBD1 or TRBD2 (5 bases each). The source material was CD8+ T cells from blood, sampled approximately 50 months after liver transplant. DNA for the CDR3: TGTGCCTGGGTTCGGGGCGCTGGGGCCAACGTCCTGACTTTC. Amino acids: CAWVRGAGANVLTF.